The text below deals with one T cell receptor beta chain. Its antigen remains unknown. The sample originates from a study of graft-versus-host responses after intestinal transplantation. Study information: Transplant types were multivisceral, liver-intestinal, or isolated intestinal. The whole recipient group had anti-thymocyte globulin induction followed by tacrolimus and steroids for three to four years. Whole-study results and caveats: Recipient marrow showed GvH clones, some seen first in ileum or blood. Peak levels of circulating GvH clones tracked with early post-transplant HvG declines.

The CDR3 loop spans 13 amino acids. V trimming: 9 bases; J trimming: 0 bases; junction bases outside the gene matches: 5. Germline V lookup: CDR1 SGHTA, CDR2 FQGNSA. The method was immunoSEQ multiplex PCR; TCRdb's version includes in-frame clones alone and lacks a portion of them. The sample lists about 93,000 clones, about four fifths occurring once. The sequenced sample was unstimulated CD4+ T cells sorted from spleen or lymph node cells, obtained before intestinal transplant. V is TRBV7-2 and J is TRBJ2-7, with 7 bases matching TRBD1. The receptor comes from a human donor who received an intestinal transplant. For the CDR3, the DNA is TGTGCCAGACCGGGACAGAGCTCCTACGAGCAGTACTTC. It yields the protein CARPGQSSYEQYF.